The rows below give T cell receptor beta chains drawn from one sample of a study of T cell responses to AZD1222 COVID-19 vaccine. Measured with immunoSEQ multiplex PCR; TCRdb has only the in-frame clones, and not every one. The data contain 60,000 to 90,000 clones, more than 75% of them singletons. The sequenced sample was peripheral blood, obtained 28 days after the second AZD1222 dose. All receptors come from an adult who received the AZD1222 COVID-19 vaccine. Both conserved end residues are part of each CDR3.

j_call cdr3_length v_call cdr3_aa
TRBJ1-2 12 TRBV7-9 CASSWRRYGYTF
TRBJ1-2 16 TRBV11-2 CASNLPSRDRGYGYTF
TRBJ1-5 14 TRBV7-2 CASSLGQNNQPQHF
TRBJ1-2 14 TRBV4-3 CASSQDPKGRGYTF
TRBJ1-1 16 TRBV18 CASSPAASHMNTEAFF
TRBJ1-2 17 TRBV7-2 CASSLREGTGGVYGYTF
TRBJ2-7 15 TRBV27 CASRSLGQPSYEQYF
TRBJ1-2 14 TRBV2 CASNSGRTYYGYTF
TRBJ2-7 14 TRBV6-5 CASSYSGGPYEQYF
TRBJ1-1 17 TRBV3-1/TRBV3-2 CASSRVEGRGLNTEAFF
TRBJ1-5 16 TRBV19 CASLKERTGRGQPQHF
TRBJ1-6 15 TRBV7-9 CASSLQAGSNSPLHF
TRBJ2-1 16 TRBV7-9 CASSQGQGLIYNEQFF
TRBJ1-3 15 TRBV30 CAWSGQGYSGNTIYF
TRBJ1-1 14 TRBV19 CASSWDRGNTEAFF